This T cell receptor beta chain was sequenced during a study of blood T cell repertoires in COVID-19. About the research overall: PBMCs, B-cell-depleted T cells, or T cells were the source of the cDNA or gDNA that made up the material.

The authors' processing: Amplification with reference gene primers provided the estimates of nucleated cell counts. Using immunoSEQ multiplex PCR, the repertoire was profiled, and TCRdb retains in-frame clones only, with some absent. The V and J calls and clone size were taken over from that table, and D and trimming were inferred from the DNA. The data show about 250,000 clones, around 84% seen once. V lost 3 bases and J lost 19, with 22 bases in between. There are 13 residues in the CDR3. Per germline, CDR1 GTSNPN and CDR2 SVGIG (reference sequence). Those enrolled, adults aged roughly 18 to 90 years, came from under 25 US areas. Which cohort a participant joined came from the clinical history participants gave.

Input material: PBMCs or T cells enriched from blood (not recorded which). This sequence was found in a middle-aged man who had recovered from COVID-19. This chain uses TRBV30 with TRBJ1-6; D might be TRBD1 (5 bases). CDR3 nucleotides: TGTGCCTGGAGAGGGGCCGGGCAATTTGGGTTTCACTTT. This sequence encodes CAWRGAGQFGFHF.